A selection of T cell receptor beta chains follows, all from one sample in a study of blood T cell repertoires in COVID-19. Profiling relied on immunoSEQ multiplex PCR, and the TCRdb table lists in-frame clones only, not all of them. The sample consists of 300,000 to 400,000 clones, approximately 88% of them appearing once. The sample comprised PBMCs or T cells enriched from blood (not recorded which). The receptors shown here come from a woman between 25 and 40 years old with acute COVID-19. Each CDR3 is given with its conserved first and last residue. The order of the fields is D gene, J gene, clone size, V gene, CDR3 protein, CDR3 DNA. A D gene is named only where the DNA matches it firmly. Where a row states a size, it is once, few, many or the class of an expanded clone; other rows omit it.

TRBD1	TRBJ1-5	NA	TRBV19	CASSTNRDSPMIAQHF	TGTGCCAGTAGTACTAACCGGGACAGCCCAATGATAGCCCAGCATTTT
TRBD2	TRBJ2-1	NA	TRBV7-9	CAGKTSGGAGEQFF	TGTGCCGGCAAAACTAGCGGGGGGGCCGGTGAGCAGTTCTTC
NA	TRBJ1-6	NA	TRBV4-1	CASSQDAALFGSPLHF	TGCGCCAGCAGCCAAGACGCAGCGCTGTTCGGTTCACCCCTCCACTTT
TRBD1	TRBJ1-2	NA	TRBV29-1	CSATGTGRTGYTF	TGCAGCGCCACCGGGACAGGGAGGACTGGCTACACCTTC
NA	TRBJ2-1	once	TRBV5-1	CASSLLGGNNEQFF	TGCGCCAGCAGCTTGCTAGGAGGCAACAATGAGCAGTTCTTC
NA	TRBJ1-6	once	TRBV5-1	CASSLEANSPLHF	TGCGCCAGCTCATTAGAGGCCAATTCACCCCTCCACTTT
NA	TRBJ1-2	NA	TRBV11-2	CASSLDRTNYGYTF	TGTGCCAGCAGCTTAGATAGAACTAACTATGGCTACACCTTC
TRBD1	TRBJ1-1	NA	TRBV29-1	CSAIGRDRNTEAFF	TGCAGCGCGATAGGGCGGGACAGGAACACTGAAGCTTTCTTT
TRBD2	TRBJ2-1	NA	TRBV7-8	CASSSLLAGADNEQFF	TGTGCCAGCAGCTCCCTACTAGCGGGGGCGGACAATGAGCAGTTCTTC
NA	TRBJ1-1	NA	TRBV9	CASSFTGSVLGEGTEAFF	TGTGCCAGCAGCTTTACAGGGTCGGTATTAGGGGAGGGCACTGAAGCTTTCTTT
TRBD1	TRBJ2-1	few	TRBV5-4	CASSPQGASYNEQFF	TGTGCCAGCAGCCCACAGGGGGCCTCCTACAATGAGCAGTTCTTC
TRBD1	TRBJ2-2	NA	TRBV2	CASSDRDRGTGELFF	TGTGCCAGCAGTGACCGGGACAGGGGGACCGGGGAGCTGTTTTTT
NA	TRBJ1-1	NA	TRBV4-3	CASSQDSGGRNTEAFF	TGCGCCAGCAGCCAAGATAGCGGGGGGCGGAACACTGAAGCTTTCTTT
TRBD1	TRBJ2-2	once	TRBV7-7	CASSLAPRGPNTGELFF	TGTGCCAGCAGCTTAGCCCCCAGGGGGCCGAACACCGGGGAGCTGTTTTTT
TRBD2	TRBJ2-1	NA	TRBV7-9	CASSPSGGAYNEQFF	TGTGCCAGCAGCCCTAGCGGGGGGGCCTACAATGAGCAGTTCTTC
NA	TRBJ1-2	NA	TRBV7-3	CASSLTRGYGYTF	TGTGCCAGCAGCTTAACCAGGGGCTATGGCTACACCTTC